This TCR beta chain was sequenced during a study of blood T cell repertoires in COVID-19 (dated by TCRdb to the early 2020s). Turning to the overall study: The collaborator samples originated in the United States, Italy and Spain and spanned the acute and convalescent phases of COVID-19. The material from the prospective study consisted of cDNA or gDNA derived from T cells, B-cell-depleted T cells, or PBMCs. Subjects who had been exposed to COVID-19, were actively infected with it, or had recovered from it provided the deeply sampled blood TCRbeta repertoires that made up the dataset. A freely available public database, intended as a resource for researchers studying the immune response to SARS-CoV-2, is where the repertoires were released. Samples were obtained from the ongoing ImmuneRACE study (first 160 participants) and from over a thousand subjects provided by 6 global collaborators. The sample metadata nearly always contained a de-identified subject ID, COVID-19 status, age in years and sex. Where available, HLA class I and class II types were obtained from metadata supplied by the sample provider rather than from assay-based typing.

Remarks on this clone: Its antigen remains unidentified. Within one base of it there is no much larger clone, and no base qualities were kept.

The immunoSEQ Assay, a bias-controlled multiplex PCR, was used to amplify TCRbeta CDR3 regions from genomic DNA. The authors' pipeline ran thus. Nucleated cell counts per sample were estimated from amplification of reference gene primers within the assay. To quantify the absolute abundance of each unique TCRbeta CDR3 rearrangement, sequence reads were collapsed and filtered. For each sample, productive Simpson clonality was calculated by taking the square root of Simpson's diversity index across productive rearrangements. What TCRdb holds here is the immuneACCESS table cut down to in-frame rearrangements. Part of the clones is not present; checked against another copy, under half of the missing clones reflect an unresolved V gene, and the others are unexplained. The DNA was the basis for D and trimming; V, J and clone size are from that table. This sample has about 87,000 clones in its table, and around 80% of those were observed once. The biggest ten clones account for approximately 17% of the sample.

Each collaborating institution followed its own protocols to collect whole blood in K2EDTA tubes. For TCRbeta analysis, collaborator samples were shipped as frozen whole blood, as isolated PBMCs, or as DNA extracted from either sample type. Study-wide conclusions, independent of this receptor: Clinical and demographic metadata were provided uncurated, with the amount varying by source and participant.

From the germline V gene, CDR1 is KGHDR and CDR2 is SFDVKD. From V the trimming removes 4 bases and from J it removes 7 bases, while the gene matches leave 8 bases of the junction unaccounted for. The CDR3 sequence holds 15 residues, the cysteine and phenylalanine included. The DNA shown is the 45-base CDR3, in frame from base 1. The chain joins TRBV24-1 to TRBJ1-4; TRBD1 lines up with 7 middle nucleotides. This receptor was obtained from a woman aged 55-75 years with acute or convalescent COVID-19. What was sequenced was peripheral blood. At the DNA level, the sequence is TGTGCCACCAGTGACGTGACAGGGACGGGTGAAAAACTGTTTTTT. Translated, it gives CATSDVTGTGEKLFF.